These 6 T cell receptor beta chains originate from one sample sequenced in a study of blood T cell repertoires in COVID-19. Repertoires were generated with immunoSEQ multiplex PCR, while TCRdb's copy carries only in-frame clones and drops some. The sample holds about 190,000 clones, nearly 90% seen once. The specimen sequenced was peripheral blood. These TCRs come from a man aged 45 to 65 with acute or convalescent COVID-19.

This chain joins TRBV7-9 and TRBJ2-2, with 7 positions matching TRBD1. Looked up from germline, CDR1 is SEHNR and CDR2 is FQNEAQ (reference sequence). CDR3 length: 18 amino acids. After removal of 5 bases from V and 1 base from J, the junction contained 13 bases not matched to a gene. The CDR3 region is CASSILPGQRLNTGELFF. The CDR3 DNA reads TGTGCCAGCAGCATTTTGCCGGGACAGAGATTGAACACCGGGGAGCTGTTTTTT. Complete variable domain (other parts from reference TRBV7-9 and TRBJ2-2): DTGVSQNPRHKITKRGQNVTFRCDPISEHNRLYWYRQTLGQGPEFLTYFQNEAQLEKSRLLSDRFSAERPKGSFSTLEIQRTEQGDSAMYLCASSILPGQRLNTGELFFGEGSRLTVL.

The CDR3 here is CASSLDFSSSYEQYF. Written as DNA, the CDR3 is TGTGCCAGCAGCTTAGATTTTTCGAGCTCCTACGAGCAGTACTTC. V usage is TRBV11-2 and J usage is TRBJ2-7; no firm D call. This CDR3 is built from 15 residues. CDR1 is SGHAT and CDR2 is FQNNGV in the germline V gene. V lost 0 bases, J lost 0 bases, and 9 bases lay in between.

CDR3 sequence reads: CAISSSGYPSNQPQHF. DNA of the CDR3: TGTGCCATCAGTTCCTCAGGTTACCCTAGCAATCAGCCCCAGCATTTT. This sequence joins TRBV10-3 and TRBJ1-5; the D is unclear. Trimming took off 5 bases at V and 0 bases at J, with 14 bases between the two ends. Germline CDR1 ENHRY, CDR2 SYGVKD. There are 16 residues in the CDR3.

The V call is TRBV5-4, the J call TRBJ1-3, with D possibly being TRBD1 (6 bases). CDR1 is SGHNT, CDR2 YYREEE, per germline (reference sequence). V was shortened by 5 bases and J by 0 bases, with 15 bases between the two germline ends. The CDR3 is made up of 16 amino acids. In DNA form, the CDR3 reads TGTGCCAGCAGTGGGGGACATGCAACCTCTGGAAACACCATATATTTT. Amino acids: CASSGGHATSGNTIYF.

This chain links TRBV3-1 (or the pseudogene TRBV3-2) with TRBJ1-1; D is possibly TRBD1 (5 bases). Per the germline V gene, CDR1 is LGHDT and CDR2 is YNNKEL (reference sequence). V lost 4 bases and J 3 bases, leaving 12 bases between the germline ends. This CDR3 is 14 amino acids long. The CDR3 DNA sequence: TGTGCCAGCAGCCCCCGGGGGTCCTACACTGAAGCTTTCTTT. Translating gives CASSPRGSYTEAFF.

As concerns this clone: The same CDR3 also results from other DNA sequences found in this sample. The chain is built from TRBV29-1 and TRBJ2-7; 7 positions match TRBD1. CDR1 and CDR2 (germline): SQVTM, ANQGSEA. This CDR3 has 12 amino acids. V was pared by 2 bases and J by 4 bases, with 2 bases of the junction left unmatched. The CDR3 spells CSVERGPYEQYF. The CDR3 nucleotides read TGCAGCGTTGAAAGGGGGCCATACGAGCAGTACTTC.